Listed here is a single T cell receptor (beta chain). The antigen is not known. This specimen comes from a study of OX40 agonist ivuxolimab in advanced cancers. For the study at large: The study treated patients with ivuxolimab, an agonistic anti-OX40 (CD134) antibody. At doses from 0.01 to 10 mg/kg, patients were given intravenous ivuxolimab every 2 weeks. Study outcomes and limitations: Within 6 weeks, CD4+ and CD8+ blood T cells expanded clonally at 0.1 to 3.0 mg/kg.

The repertoire was sequenced with immunoSEQ multiplex PCR; TCRdb's copy has only in-frame clones and lacks some. Here the sample spans tens of thousands of clones, more than 85% being singletons. V was trimmed by 5 bases and J by 2 bases, leaving 10 bases between them. The CDR3 is made up of 14 amino acids. Germline V gene sequence: CDR1 SGHDN, CDR2 FVKESK. The chain joins TRBV14 to TRBJ2-1; D call uncertain. The receptor's source is an adult with an advanced solid tumor such as melanoma, head and neck, liver or kidney cancer. Sequencing used CD4+ or CD8+ T cells sorted from blood, obtained in a trial of the OX40 agonist ivuxolimab. For the CDR3, the DNA is TGTGCCAGCAGCTTCCAAGGGCCCTACAATGAGCAGTTCTTC. This translates into CASSFQGPYNEQFF.